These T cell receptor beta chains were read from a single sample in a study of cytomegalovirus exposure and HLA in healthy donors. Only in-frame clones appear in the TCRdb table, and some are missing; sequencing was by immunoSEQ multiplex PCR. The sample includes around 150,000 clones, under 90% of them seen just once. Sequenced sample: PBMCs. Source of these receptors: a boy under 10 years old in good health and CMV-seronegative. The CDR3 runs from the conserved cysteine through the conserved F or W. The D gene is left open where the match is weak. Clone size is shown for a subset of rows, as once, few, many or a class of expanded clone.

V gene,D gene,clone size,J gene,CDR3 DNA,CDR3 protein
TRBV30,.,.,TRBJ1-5,TGTGCCTGGAGTGTACAAAACGGGATTCAGCCCCAGCATTTT,CAWSVQNGIQPQHF
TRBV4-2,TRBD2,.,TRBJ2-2,TGTGCCAGCAGCCAAGATCCCCGGACTAGCGGGGGGGCATCCACCGGGGAGCTGTTTTTT,CASSQDPRTSGGASTGELFF
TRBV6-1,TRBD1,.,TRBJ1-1,TGTGCCAGCAGGACAGGGAGGATGAACACTGAAGCTTTCTTT,CASRTGRMNTEAFF
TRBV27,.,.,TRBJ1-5,TGTGCCAGCAGCCCCAGGGGTAGCAATCAGCCCCAGCATTTT,CASSPRGSNQPQHF
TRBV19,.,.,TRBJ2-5,TGTGCCAGTAGTCCCCGGGAGAGGGACCAAGAGACCCAGTACTTC,CASSPRERDQETQYF
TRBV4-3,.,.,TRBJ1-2,TGCGCCAGCAGCCAAAAGATACAGGCGGCGGCCTACACCTTC,CASSQKIQAAAYTF
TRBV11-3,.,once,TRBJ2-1,TGTGCCAGCAGCTTGGAGAACCGATGGGAGCAGTTCTTC,CASSLENRWEQFF
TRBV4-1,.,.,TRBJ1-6,TGCGCCAGCAGCCAAGATCGCCGGGTGGACTCCTATAATTCACCCCTCCACTTT,CASSQDRRVDSYNSPLHF
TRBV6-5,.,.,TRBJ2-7,TGTGCCAGCAGTGAGCCCCTCTACGAGCAGTACTTC,CASSEPLYEQYF
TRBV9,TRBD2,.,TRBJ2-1,TGTGCCAGCAGCGCCCCCCTGGCGGGAGACCCCAATGAGCAGTTCTTC,CASSAPLAGDPNEQFF
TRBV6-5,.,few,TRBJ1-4,TGTGCCAGCAGCCCTCTTGGGGGGGTTGGCGAAAAACTGTTTTTT,CASSPLGGVGEKLFF